Listed below are T cell receptor beta chains from one sample, sequenced in a study of blood T cell repertoires in COVID-19. Here immunoSEQ multiplex PCR was the method, and the copy in TCRdb shows in-frame clones only, minus some. The data contain about 160,000 clones, 81% of them singletons. The sequenced sample was PBMCs or T cells enriched from blood (not recorded which). These receptors all come from a middle-aged woman with acute COVID-19. Each CDR3 is given without its conserved first and last residue. Fields, in order: V gene, J gene, CDR3 protein.

>TRBV5-4|TRBJ1-2
ASSLTGGGYGYT
>TRBV3-1/TRBV3-2|TRBJ1-1
ASSRETEAF
>TRBV2|TRBJ2-5
ASSGLRGVETQY
>TRBV7-2|TRBJ2-3
ASSLDSSTDTQY
>TRBV6-6|TRBJ2-1
ASSYGAGSYNEQF
>TRBV7-2|TRBJ2-2
ASSPQPGAGELF
>TRBV9|TRBJ1-1
ASSGLTGPQVDTEAF
>TRBV11-2|TRBJ1-1
ASSLGQGTEAF
>TRBV2|TRBJ2-1
ASSDGPGLAGGRISYNEQF
>TRBV10-2|TRBJ2-2
ATSPIAGDHGELF
>TRBV15|TRBJ2-4
ATSTQAQNIQY
>TRBV6-5|TRBJ1-3
ASTSAGGTGNTIY
>TRBV19|TRBJ1-4
ASSYRQGITNEKLF
>TRBV7-3|TRBJ2-1
ASSLGTSGTPFNEQF
>TRBV9|TRBJ2-1
ASSVAGAGTSGIEQF
>TRBV19|TRBJ2-7
ASPQDV
>TRBV5-1|TRBJ2-5
ASSLGASGGEPQY
>TRBV30|TRBJ2-7
AWGDSPSSYEQY
>TRBV7-3|TRBJ2-1
ASSQGQGFENEQF
>TRBV7-8|TRBJ1-2
ASSLRGGSSSAFYGYT
>TRBV3-1/TRBV3-2|TRBJ2-3
ASRTTSGRRYTQY
>TRBV7-8|TRBJ1-4
ASSLAGTVNEKLF
>TRBV19|TRBJ2-2
ASSSPGIAITGELF
>TRBV11-1|TRBJ1-1
ASSPRGDAEAF
>TRBV19|TRBJ2-1
ASSIPPLSGRALENEQF
>TRBV7-9|TRBJ2-3
ASSPGWGDTDTQY
>TRBV18|TRBJ2-7
ASSPSQNTGEQY
>TRBV3-1/TRBV3-2|TRBJ1-6
ASSQGANSPLH
>TRBV5-1|TRBJ2-5
ASSPGTTQETQY
>TRBV19|TRBJ1-4
ASGKLTGPNEKLF
>TRBV27|TRBJ1-1
ASGQQGTPEAF
>TRBV7-2|TRBJ2-2
ASSFDSHLSAGELF
>TRBV18|TRBJ1-2
ASSPPTGWLGYT
>TRBV7-8|TRBJ2-1
ASSPGLNNEQF
>TRBV19|TRBJ1-4
ASSIQQGKKLF
>TRBV29-1|TRBJ2-1
SALPTSVSGNEQF
>TRBV29-1|TRBJ1-1
SVTGGWTEAF
>TRBV29-1|TRBJ2-2
SFASGGTNTGELF
>TRBV28|TRBJ2-7
ASSPRLFEQY
>TRBV19|TRBJ1-1
ASSINIFTEAF
>TRBV3-1/TRBV3-2|TRBJ2-3
ASSQDRSDTQY
>TRBV4-2|TRBJ2-3
ASSQEEASSDTQY
>TRBV2|TRBJ1-1
ASSDRRGKNTEAF
>TRBV6-5|TRBJ1-4
ASRGADEKLF